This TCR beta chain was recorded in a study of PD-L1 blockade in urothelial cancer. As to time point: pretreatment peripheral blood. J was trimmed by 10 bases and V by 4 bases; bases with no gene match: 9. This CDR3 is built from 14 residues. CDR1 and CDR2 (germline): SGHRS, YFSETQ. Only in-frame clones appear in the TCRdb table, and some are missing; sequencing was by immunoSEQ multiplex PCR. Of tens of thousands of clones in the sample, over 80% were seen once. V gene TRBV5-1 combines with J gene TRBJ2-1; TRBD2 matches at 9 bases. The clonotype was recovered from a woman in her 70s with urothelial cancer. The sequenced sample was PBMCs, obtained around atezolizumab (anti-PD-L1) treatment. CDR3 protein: CASSPAPSGAEQFF. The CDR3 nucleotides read TGCGCCAGCAGCCCCGCTCCTAGCGGGGCAGAGCAGTTCTTC.